A selection of T cell receptor beta chains follows, all from one sample in a study of naive and memory T cell subsets. Using its own MiXCR run on the 5' RACE reads, TCRdb lists one record per CDR3 protein. The sample records tens of thousands of distinct CDR3 sequences, over 15% being singletons. These receptor sequences come from a female donor in good health. The conserved cysteine and the conserved F or W are not part of the CDR3 here. The D gene is left open where the match is weak.

D,J,V,CDR3
TRBD1,TRBJ1-1,TRBV5-4,ASSLEQGSSLEAF
.,TRBJ2-6,TRBV7-6,ASSLQGTANVLT
.,TRBJ1-1,TRBV12-3/TRBV12-4,ASSQRGGGENTEAF
TRBD1,TRBJ2-5,TRBV20-1,SAPRQGETQY
.,TRBJ1-1,TRBV5-1,ASSWSNTEAF
.,TRBJ1-2,TRBV29-1,SGDALPDYGYT
.,TRBJ2-3,TRBV5-5,ASSFPRGAAVQNTDTQY
.,TRBJ2-2,TRBV12-3/TRBV12-4,ASSLTLAGPGELF
.,TRBJ1-2,TRBV6-4,ASSESGRSGYT
TRBD1,TRBJ1-1,TRBV29-1,SAGRGLDTEAF
.,TRBJ2-7,TRBV7-8,ASSSGQTSYEQY
TRBD1,TRBJ2-7,TRBV6-6,ASSYPRQGGQY
.,TRBJ2-7,TRBV27,ASSLTRRVPEQY
.,TRBJ1-1,TRBV20-1,SARKDWNTEAF
.,TRBJ2-7,TRBV27,ASSLRVKAEQY
.,TRBJ1-2,TRBV7-8,ASSFRSGGATNYGYT
.,TRBJ1-1,TRBV7-9,ASSFASTEAF
TRBD2,TRBJ2-5,TRBV6-6,ASSYGVAGGQETQY
TRBD1,TRBJ2-7,TRBV4-1,ASSQGDRGRDEQY
.,TRBJ1-3,TRBV7-8,ASSSTSGFRGNTIY
TRBD2,TRBJ2-1,TRBV10-1,ASSEIAGLTYNEQF
TRBD1,TRBJ1-6,TRBV9,ASSSQGGVNGNSPLH
TRBD2,TRBJ2-1,TRBV7-9,ASSPRSSGGEQF
.,TRBJ2-3,TRBV20-1,SARTAGQRLDLRGDTQY
.,TRBJ2-6,TRBV12-3/TRBV12-4,ALAGLHSGANVLT
TRBD1,TRBJ1-1,TRBV29-1,SAQDRAYTEAF
.,TRBJ2-7,TRBV6-5,ASSYTETYEQY
.,TRBJ1-5,TRBV5-6,ASSSGNGPQH
.,TRBJ1-1,TRBV29-1,SVEPGPGTEAF